This TCR beta chain emerged from a study of T cell clones after liver transplantation. Across the whole study: Tolerant meant at least one year fully off immunosuppression without liver enzymes above twice normal. General observations from the study: Conclusions were preliminary, with small, heterogeneous patient groups.

TCRdb's table, derived via immunoSEQ multiplex PCR, lists solely in-frame clones and lacks some. The table records about 68,000 clones, over 90% of them present only once. The CDR3 length is 17 residues. CDR1 and CDR2 from the germline V gene are SGHDT and YYEEEE. J was trimmed by 4 bases and V by 3 bases; bases with no gene match: 9. Turning to this clone: The antigen remains unidentified.

Thawed unstimulated PBMCs were FACS-sorted by CD3, CD4 and CD8 into two populations. This chain joins TRBV5-6 and TRBJ2-3; 12 bases map to TRBD2. The sequencing used CD4+ T cells from blood, collected less than 27 months after liver transplant. This clonotype was obtained from a human patient who received a liver transplant. Part of the T cell pool may stem from the graft donor. CDR3 residues: CASSSPTGLAGSDTQYF. The CDR3 DNA reads as TGTGCCAGCAGCTCCCCAACGGGACTAGCGGGTTCAGATACGCAGTATTTT.